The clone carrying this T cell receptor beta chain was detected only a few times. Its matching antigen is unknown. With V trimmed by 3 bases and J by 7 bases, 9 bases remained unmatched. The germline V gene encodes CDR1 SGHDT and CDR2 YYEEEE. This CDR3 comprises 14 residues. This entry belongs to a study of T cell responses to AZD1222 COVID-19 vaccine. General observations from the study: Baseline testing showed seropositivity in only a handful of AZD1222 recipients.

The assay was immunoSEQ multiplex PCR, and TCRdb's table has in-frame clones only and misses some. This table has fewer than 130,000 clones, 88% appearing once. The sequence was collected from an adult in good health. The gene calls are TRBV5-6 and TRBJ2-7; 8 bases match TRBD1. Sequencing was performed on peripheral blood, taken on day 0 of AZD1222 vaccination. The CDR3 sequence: CASSSTGAAWEQYF. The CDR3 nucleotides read TGTGCCAGCAGCTCGACAGGGGCCGCGTGGGAGCAGTACTTC.